One sample yielded the 11 T cell receptor beta chains listed below, sequenced in a study of response to subunit inactivated influenza vaccine. Via MiXCR, TCRdb re-called the RT-PCR reads, giving one row per CDR3 protein. The repertoire holds approximately 480,000 distinct CDR3 sequences, with approximately 9.9% as singletons. The sequenced sample was PBMCs from blood, obtained about 40 days after vaccination. The receptors originated from a man aged 45-65 years who received an inactivated influenza vaccine.

The V call is TRBV11-2, the J call TRBJ2-1; TRBD2 aligns across 11 bases. Germline CDR1 reads SGHAT; CDR2 reads FQNNGV. CDR3 length: 15 amino acids. J lost 5 bases, V lost 4 bases, and 4 bases had no gene match. This CDR3 reads CASSSLAGANNEQFF. DNA of the CDR3: TGTGCCAGCAGCTCACTAGCGGGGGCCAACAATGAGCAGTTCTTC.

The chain joins TRBV4-2 to TRBJ2-7; possibly TRBD1 for D (6 bases). The V end was cut by 4 bases, the J end by 0 bases, with 13 bases between. The V gene's germline CDR1 is LGHNA and CDR2 YNFKEQ. This CDR3 has 15 residues. CDR3 protein: CASSLRTVLSYEQYF. CDR3 DNA sequence: TGTGCCAGCAGCCTCCGGACAGTACTCTCCTACGAGCAGTACTTC.

The genes are TRBV7-2 and TRBJ2-3, with TRBD2 as a possible D gene (5 bases). This CDR3 is 14 amino acids long. Per the germline V gene, CDR1 is SGHTA and CDR2 is FQGNSA. The ends were cut back, 0 bases at V and 8 bases at J, with 12 bases in the middle. Here the CDR3 reads CASSLARLAGTQYF. DNA of the CDR3: TGTGCCAGCAGCTTAGCGAGGCTAGCTGGTACGCAGTATTTT.

This clonotype occurred many times. The rearrangement joins TRBV6-2 or TRBV6-3 to TRBJ1-5, with D tentatively TRBD1 (5 bases). The CDR3 has 13 residues. Germline assignment: CDR1 MNHEY and CDR2 SVGEGT. Trimming took off 6 bases at V and 7 bases at J, with 13 bases between the two ends. In DNA, the CDR3 is TGTGCCAGCAGCACAGGACTTCGCCAGCCCCAGCATTTT. This encodes CASSTGLRQPQHF.

This clonotype has just a few counts. The rearrangement uses TRBV9 and TRBJ1-1, with D uncertain. CDR1 is SGDLS, CDR2 YYNGEE, per germline. The germline V and J ends were trimmed by 0 bases and 4 bases, with 10 bases remaining between them. This CDR3 comprises 14 residues. CDR3 coding DNA: TGTGCCAGCAGCGTAGGGATCGAACCCACTGAAGCTTTCTTT. Its protein is CASSVGIEPTEAFF.

This chain links TRBV7-2 with TRBJ2-1, with a tentative D call TRBD2 (6 bases). The CDR3 sequence is 16 residues long. The germline CDR1 and CDR2 sequences are SGHTA and FQGNSA. The V and J ends lost 1 base and 9 bases respectively, with 19 bases between them. In DNA form, the CDR3 reads TGTGCCAGCAGCTTAGGGGCGGGACCCCTAATGCCTGAGCAGTTCTTC. This sequence encodes CASSLGAGPLMPEQFF.

The chain has TRBV12-3 or TRBV12-4 and TRBJ2-5; D remains unclear. The CDR3 has 13 amino acids. Trimming removed 6 bases at V and 4 bases at J, with 12 bases between. Here the CDR3 DNA reads TGTGCCAGCAGCCGAAGGACCGGAGAGACCCAGTACTTC. It yields the protein CASSRRTGETQYF.

This clonotype was seen at least ten times. The chain links TRBV5-6 to TRBJ1-4; the match to TRBD1 covers 11 bases. With 4 bases clipped from V and 6 bases from J, the junction kept 5 bases outside the gene matches. Germline-derived CDR1 and CDR2 are SGHDT and YYEEEE. This CDR3 is 15 amino acids long. CDR3 protein: CASSLPGQGDEKLFF. CDR3 coding DNA: TGTGCCAGCAGCCTACCGGGACAGGGGGATGAAAAACTGTTTTTT.

This clonotype occurred many times. J is TRBJ1-5 and V is TRBV28, with 9 positions matching TRBD1. V shed 5 bases and J 5 bases; nucleotides not matched to a gene: 10. There are 16 residues in the CDR3. Germline CDR1 MDHEN, CDR2 SYDVKM. The CDR3 DNA follows: TGTGCCAGCAGTCCCCGTGGGACAGGGTACCATCAGCCCCAGCATTTT. Encoded protein: CASSPRGTGYHQPQHF.

This clonotype was observed a few times. The genes are TRBV5-1 and TRBJ2-7; 8 bases are a match to TRBD1. Germline CDR1 is SGHRS and CDR2 is YFSETQ. The trim removed 6 bases at V and 6 bases at J, leaving 5 bases unmatched. This CDR3 has 12 amino acids. CDR3 in DNA: TGCGCCAGCACCCCAGGGGGCGGCGAGCAGTACTTC. Protein product: CASTPGGGEQYF.

The chain is built from TRBV7-2 and TRBJ2-2; 8 bases map to TRBD1. Germline trimming cut 4 bases from V and 4 bases from J; bases unmatched to any gene: 8. Germline loops: CDR1 SGHTA, CDR2 FQGNSA. The CDR3 has 16 amino acids. CDR3: CASSYGQGAGTGELFF. DNA of the CDR3: TGTGCCAGCAGCTATGGACAGGGAGCAGGCACCGGGGAGCTGTTTTTT.